Presented here are 17 T cell receptor beta chains from one specimen sequenced in a study of neoadjuvant anti-PD-1 for oral cavity cancer. The method was immunoSEQ multiplex PCR; TCRdb's version includes in-frame clones alone and lacks a portion of them. The sample holds 15,000 to 20,000 clones, about 64% seen once. The material was PBMCs, obtained before nivolumab (anti-PD-1) treatment. Receptors originate from a person between 35 and 79 years old with oral cavity squamous cell carcinoma.

This chain links TRBV5-1 with TRBJ2-2; 7 bases agree with TRBD2. CDR3 length: 15 residues. The germline V gene has CDR1 SGHRS and CDR2 YFSETQ. V lost 6 bases to trimming and J lost 6 bases; unmatched junction nucleotides: 11. CDR3 bases: TGCGCCAGCACCCGAGCGGGACCAGGGTCCGGGGAGCTGTTTTTT. Its protein is CASTRAGPGSGELFF.

In this sample, this clone turned up once. The CDR3 DNA sequence: TGTGCCAGCAGCCCCGGCTCCTATGGTACAGATACGCAGTATTTT. Translated, it gives CASSPGSYGTDTQYF. V and J are TRBV7-2 and TRBJ2-3; no reliable D call. The CDR3 is 15 amino acids. The germline CDR1 and CDR2 sequences are SGHTA and FQGNSA. V was pared by 5 bases and J by 3 bases, with 15 bases between.

This chain uses TRBV11-2 with TRBJ2-7; 7 bases line up with TRBD2. This CDR3 spans 12 amino acids. The V segment lost 5 bases and the J segment 5 bases; nucleotides outside the gene matches: 3. CDR1 and CDR2 from the germline V gene are SGHAT and FQNNGV. Here the CDR3 DNA reads TGTGCCAGCAGCGGGGGGGGTGACGAGCAGTACTTC. This codes for CASSGGGDEQYF. Combining the CDR3 with reference TRBV11-2 and TRBJ2-7 gives the whole variable domain EAGVAQSPRYKIIEKRQSVAFWCNPISGHATLYWYQQILGQGPKLLIQFQNNGVVDDSQLPKDRFSAERLKGVDSTLKIQPAKLEDSAVYLCASSGGGDEQYFGPGTRLTVT.

This clone was counted a few times. The J gene is TRBJ2-7, the V gene TRBV28; D gene unclear. The ends were cut back, 3 bases at V and 1 base at J, with 10 bases in the middle. Per the germline V gene, CDR1 is MDHEN and CDR2 is SYDVKM. CDR3 length: 14 residues. The CDR3 coding sequence is TGTGCCAGCAGTTTTCAGTATATTTCCTACGAGCAGTACTTC. Translated: CASSFQYISYEQYF. Full variable domain (remainder filled in from reference TRBV28 and TRBJ2-7): DVKVTQSSRYLVKRTGEKVFLECVQDMDHENMFWYRQDPGLGLRLIYFSYDVKMKEKGDIPEGYSVSREKKERFSLILESASTNQTSMYLCASSFQYISYEQYFGPGTRLTVT.

This rearrangement joins TRBV28 to TRBJ2-7; no firm D call. CDR1 MDHEN and CDR2 SYDVKM come from the germline V gene. This CDR3 region has 11 residues. Trimming removed 4 bases at V and 9 bases at J, with 10 bases between. The CDR3 loop is CASSSRAVQYF. CDR3 bases: TGTGCCAGCAGTTCAAGGGCAGTGCAGTACTTC.

A few counts support this clone. The rearrangement uses TRBV2 and TRBJ2-2; no firm D call. Germline CDR1 and CDR2: SNHLY and FYNNEI. V was shortened by 3 bases and J by 6 bases, with 8 bases between the two germline ends. This CDR3 is built from 13 residues. The CDR3 nucleotides read TGTGCCAGCAGTGATAGATCCGCCGGGGAGCTGTTTTTT. This encodes CASSDRSAGELFF.

The chain recombines TRBV11-2 with TRBJ2-7; the D call may be TRBD1 or TRBD2 (5 bases each). The CDR3 totals 14 residues. Germline V lookup: CDR1 SGHAT, CDR2 FQNNGV. V lost 5 bases and J 4 bases, leaving 15 bases between the germline ends. DNA for the CDR3: TGTGCCAGCAGCCCCGGGACGGGCGGTTACGAGCAGTACTTC. It is translated as CASSPGTGGYEQYF.

The V call is TRBV7-6, the J call TRBJ2-5; TRBD2 aligns across 8 bases. Germline V gene sequence: CDR1 SGHVS, CDR2 FNYEAQ. The CDR3 loop spans 15 amino acids. V shed 8 bases and J 5 bases; nucleotides not matched to a gene: 13. DNA of the CDR3: TGTGCCAGCGCCCGGCCGGGAGGGGTTTGGGAGACCCAGTACTTC. It is translated as CASARPGGVWETQYF.

V is TRBV2 and J is TRBJ2-1; D remains ambiguous. Trimming shortened V by 6 bases and J by 3 bases, and 9 bases separated the two germline ends. Per germline, CDR1 SNHLY and CDR2 FYNNEI. This CDR3 has 13 residues. CDR3 nucleotides: TGTGCCAGCAGGGGCGGTTACTACAATGAGCAGTTCTTC. Protein product: CASRGGYYNEQFF.

CDR3 sequence reads: CASSLAPGATGNTIYF. The DNA for the CDR3 is TGCGCCAGCAGCCTCGCGCCAGGTGCCACTGGAAACACCATATATTTT. V usage is TRBV4-1 and J usage is TRBJ1-3, with D uncertain. The CDR3 runs 16 residues. The germline CDR1 and CDR2 sequences are MGHRA and YSYEKL. The V and J ends lost 4 bases and 2 bases respectively, with 15 bases between them.

The chain has TRBV30 and TRBJ1-2; D not certain. V lost 4 bases, J lost 8 bases, and 11 bases lay in between. Per germline, CDR1 GTSNPN and CDR2 SVGIG (reference sequence). This CDR3 has 11 amino acids. In DNA, the CDR3 is TGTGCCTGGAACCGAGTATGGGGCTACACCTTC. Protein sequence: CAWNRVWGYTF.

This clone was detected a few times. The chain joins TRBV4-1 to TRBJ2-1; 12 bases line up with TRBD1. V lost 0 bases to trimming and J lost 8 bases; unmatched junction nucleotides: 8. The CDR3 totals 17 residues. Per the germline V gene, CDR1 is MGHRA and CDR2 is YSYEKL. CDR3 sequence (DNA): TGCGCCAGCAGCCAAGATCGGGACAGGGGGCGCAAGGATGAGCAGTTCTTC. This codes for CASSQDRDRGRKDEQFF.

The chain uses TRBV6-5 and TRBJ1-4; 9 nucleotides agree with TRBD1. The CDR3 covers 15 residues. Germline V gene data show CDR1 as MNHEY and CDR2 as SVGAGI. V was pared by 0 bases and J by 7 bases, with 3 bases of the junction left unmatched. The CDR3 is CASSYSGTGREKLFF. In DNA, the CDR3 is TGTGCCAGCAGTTACTCCGGGACAGGGCGTGAAAAACTGTTTTTT.

Of note for this clone: One junction end disagrees with the germline gene, perhaps due to a read error. V and J are TRBV5-1 and TRBJ2-1; 8 bases line up with TRBD2. The germline gives CDR1 SGHRS, CDR2 YFSETQ. This CDR3 comprises 15 residues. The CDR3 sequence is CASSLGLGEYNEQFF. The CDR3, as DNA: TGCGCCAGCAGTTTGGGACTAGGGGAGTACAATGAGCAGTTCTTC.

The J gene is TRBJ2-7, the V gene TRBV11-1, with D possibly matching TRBD2 (5 bases). CDR3 length equals 14 residues. Germline CDR1 is SGHAT and CDR2 is FQDESV (reference sequence). The V end lost 5 bases, the J end lost 7 bases, and 18 bases lay between the germline ends. The CDR3 sequence: CASSPVGNSREQYF. Written as DNA, the CDR3 is TGTGCCAGCAGCCCCGTCGGGAACTCAAGGGAGCAGTACTTC.

This clone was found a few times. The J gene is TRBJ1-2, the V gene TRBV5-4; perhaps TRBD1 as D (6 bases). The CDR3 contains 15 residues. V was shortened by 4 bases and J by 5 bases, with 18 bases between the two germline ends. The germline V gene encodes CDR1 SGHNT and CDR2 YYREEE (reference sequence). The chain's CDR3 is CASSPEGGLMYGYTF. CDR3 DNA: TGTGCCAGCAGCCCTGAGGGGGGGTTGATGTATGGCTACACCTTC. Variable domain in full (rest from reference TRBV5-4 and TRBJ1-2): ETGVTQSPTHLIKTRGQQVTLRCSSQSGHNTVSWYQQALGQGPQFIFQYYREEENGRGNFPPRFSGLQFPNYSSELNVNALELDDSALYLCASSPEGGLMYGYTFGSGTRLTVV.

This sequence joins TRBV5-1 and TRBJ2-3; 11 bases align to TRBD2. The V and J ends lost 4 bases and 5 bases, in that order; junction bases with no gene match: 9. The CDR3 is 16 amino acids. CDR1 is SGHRS and CDR2 is YFSETQ in the germline V gene. Here the CDR3 DNA reads TGCGCCAGCAGCATAAAAACTAGCGGGAGTGTAGATACGCAGTATTTT. As protein: CASSIKTSGSVDTQYF.